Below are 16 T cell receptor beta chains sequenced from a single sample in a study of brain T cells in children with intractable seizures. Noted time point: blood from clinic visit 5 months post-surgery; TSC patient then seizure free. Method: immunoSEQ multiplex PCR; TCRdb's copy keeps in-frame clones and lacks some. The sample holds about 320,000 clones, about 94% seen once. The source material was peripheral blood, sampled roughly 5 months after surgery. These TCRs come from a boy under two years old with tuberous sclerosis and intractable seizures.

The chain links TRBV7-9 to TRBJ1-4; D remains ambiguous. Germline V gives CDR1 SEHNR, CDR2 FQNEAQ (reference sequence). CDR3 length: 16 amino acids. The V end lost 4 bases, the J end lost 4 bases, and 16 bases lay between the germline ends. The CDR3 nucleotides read TGTGCCAGCAGCTCAGTAACCGGGAGAAATAATGAAAAACTGTTTTTT. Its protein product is CASSSVTGRNNEKLFF.

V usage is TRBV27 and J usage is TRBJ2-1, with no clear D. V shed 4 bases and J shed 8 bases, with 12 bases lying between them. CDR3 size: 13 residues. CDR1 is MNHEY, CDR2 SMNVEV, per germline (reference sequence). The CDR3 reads CASSSLLTDEQFF. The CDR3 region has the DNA TGTGCCAGCAGTTCCCTCCTGACGGATGAGCAGTTCTTC.

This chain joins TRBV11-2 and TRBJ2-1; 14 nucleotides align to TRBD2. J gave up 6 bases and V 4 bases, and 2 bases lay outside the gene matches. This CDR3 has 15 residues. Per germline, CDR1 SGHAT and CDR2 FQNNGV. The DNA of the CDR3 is TGTGCCAGCAGCTCCGGGACTAGCGGGAGCAATGAGCAGTTCTTC. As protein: CASSSGTSGSNEQFF.

The CDR3 DNA is TGTGCCAGCAGTGACGGATTCGTACTACGGTTGACCTACGAGCAGTACTTC. It is translated as CASSDGFVLRLTYEQYF. The rearrangement uses TRBV6-4 and TRBJ2-7; unclear D gene. V lost 2 bases and J 2 bases, leaving 19 bases between the germline ends. Germline V gene lookup returns CDR1 MRHNA and CDR2 SNTAGT. The CDR3 is made up of 17 amino acids.

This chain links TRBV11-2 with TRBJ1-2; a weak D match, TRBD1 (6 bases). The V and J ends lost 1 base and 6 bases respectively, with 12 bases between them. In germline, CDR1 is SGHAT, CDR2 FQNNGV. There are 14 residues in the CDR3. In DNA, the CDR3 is TGTGCCAGCAGCTTAGTACCGGGGGCGGATGGCTACACCTTC. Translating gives CASSLVPGADGYTF.

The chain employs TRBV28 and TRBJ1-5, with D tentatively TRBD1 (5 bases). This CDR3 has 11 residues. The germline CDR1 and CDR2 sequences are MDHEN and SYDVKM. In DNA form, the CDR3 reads TGTGTAGTGGGGGGTGATCAGCCCCAGCATTTT. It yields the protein CVVGGDQPQHF.

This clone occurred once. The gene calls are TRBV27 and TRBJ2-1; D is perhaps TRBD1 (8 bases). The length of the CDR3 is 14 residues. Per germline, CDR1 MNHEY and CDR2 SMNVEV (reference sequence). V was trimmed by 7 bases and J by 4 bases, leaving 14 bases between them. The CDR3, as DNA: TGTGCCAGCAACAGGGGGGGGTTATACAATGAGCAGTTCTTC. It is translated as CASNRGGLYNEQFF.

CDR3 nucleotide sequence: TGTGCCAGCAGTTCAACCGACTACGAGCAGTACTTC. Translating gives CASSSTDYEQYF. V and J are TRBV27 and TRBJ2-7; D remains unclear. The V end lost 4 bases, the J end lost 3 bases, and 7 bases lay between the germline ends. CDR1 is MNHEY, CDR2 SMNVEV, per germline (reference sequence). This CDR3 comprises 12 residues.

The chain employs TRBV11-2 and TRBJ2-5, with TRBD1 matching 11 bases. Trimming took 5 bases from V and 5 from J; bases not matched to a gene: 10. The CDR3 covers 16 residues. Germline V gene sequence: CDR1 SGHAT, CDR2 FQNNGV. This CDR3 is CASSGPWDRGGETQYF. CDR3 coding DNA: TGTGCCAGCAGCGGACCATGGGACAGGGGGGGGGAGACCCAGTACTTC.

DNA of the CDR3: TGTGCCAGCAGTGAAAGGCCAGGTGGAAGGAACACTGAAGCTTTCTTT. It specifies CASSERPGGRNTEAFF. V usage is TRBV2 and J usage is TRBJ1-1, with D uncertain. The CDR3 has 16 amino acids. The V gene's germline CDR1 is SNHLY and CDR2 FYNNEI. Between the trimmed V and J ends, which lost 2 bases and 1 base, there was a span of 14 bases.

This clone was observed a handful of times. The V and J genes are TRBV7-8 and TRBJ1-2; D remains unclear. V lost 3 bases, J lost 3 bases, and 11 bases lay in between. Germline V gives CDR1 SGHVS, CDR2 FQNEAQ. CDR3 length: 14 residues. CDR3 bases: TGTGCCAGCAGCTTGCGGGGTTGGGACTATGGCTACACCTTC. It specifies CASSLRGWDYGYTF.

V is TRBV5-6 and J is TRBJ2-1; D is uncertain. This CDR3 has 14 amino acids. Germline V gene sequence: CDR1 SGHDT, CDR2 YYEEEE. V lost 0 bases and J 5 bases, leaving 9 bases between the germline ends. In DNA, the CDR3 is TGTGCCAGCAGCTTGGTGAACCACGACAATGAGCAGTTCTTC. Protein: CASSLVNHDNEQFF. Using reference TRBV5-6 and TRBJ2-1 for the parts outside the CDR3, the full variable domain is DAGVTQSPTHLIKTRGQQVTLRCSPKSGHDTVSWYQQALGQGPQFIFQYYEEEERQRGNFPDRFSGHQFPNYSSELNVNALLLGDSALYLCASSLVNHDNEQFFGPGTRLTVL.

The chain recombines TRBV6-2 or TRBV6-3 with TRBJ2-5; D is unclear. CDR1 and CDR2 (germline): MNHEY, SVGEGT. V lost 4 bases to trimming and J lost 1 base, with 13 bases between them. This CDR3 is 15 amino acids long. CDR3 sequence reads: CASSSAGLAQETQYF. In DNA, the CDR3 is TGTGCCAGCAGTTCCGCCGGCTTGGCCCAAGAGACCCAGTACTTC.

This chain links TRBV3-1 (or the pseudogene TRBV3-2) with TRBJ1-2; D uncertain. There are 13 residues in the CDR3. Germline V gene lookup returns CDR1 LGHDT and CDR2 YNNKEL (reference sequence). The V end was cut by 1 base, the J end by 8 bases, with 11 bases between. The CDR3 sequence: CASSQGFRGGYTF. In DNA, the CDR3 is TGTGCCAGCAGCCAAGGATTCAGAGGAGGCTACACCTTC.

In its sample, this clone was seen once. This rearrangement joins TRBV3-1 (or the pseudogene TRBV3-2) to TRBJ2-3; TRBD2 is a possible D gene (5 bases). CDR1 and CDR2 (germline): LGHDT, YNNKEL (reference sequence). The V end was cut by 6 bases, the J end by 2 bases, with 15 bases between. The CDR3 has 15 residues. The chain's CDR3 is CASRGTYGVTDTQYF. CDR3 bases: TGTGCCAGCAGGGGAACATACGGGGTCACAGATACGCAGTATTTT.

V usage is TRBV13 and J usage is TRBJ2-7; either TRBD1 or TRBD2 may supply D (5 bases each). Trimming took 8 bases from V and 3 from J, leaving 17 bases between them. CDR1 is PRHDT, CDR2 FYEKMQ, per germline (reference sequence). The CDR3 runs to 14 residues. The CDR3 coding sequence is TGTGCCAGCGGTCGCCGGGACCGGGGCTACGAGCAGTACTTC. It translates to CASGRRDRGYEQYF.